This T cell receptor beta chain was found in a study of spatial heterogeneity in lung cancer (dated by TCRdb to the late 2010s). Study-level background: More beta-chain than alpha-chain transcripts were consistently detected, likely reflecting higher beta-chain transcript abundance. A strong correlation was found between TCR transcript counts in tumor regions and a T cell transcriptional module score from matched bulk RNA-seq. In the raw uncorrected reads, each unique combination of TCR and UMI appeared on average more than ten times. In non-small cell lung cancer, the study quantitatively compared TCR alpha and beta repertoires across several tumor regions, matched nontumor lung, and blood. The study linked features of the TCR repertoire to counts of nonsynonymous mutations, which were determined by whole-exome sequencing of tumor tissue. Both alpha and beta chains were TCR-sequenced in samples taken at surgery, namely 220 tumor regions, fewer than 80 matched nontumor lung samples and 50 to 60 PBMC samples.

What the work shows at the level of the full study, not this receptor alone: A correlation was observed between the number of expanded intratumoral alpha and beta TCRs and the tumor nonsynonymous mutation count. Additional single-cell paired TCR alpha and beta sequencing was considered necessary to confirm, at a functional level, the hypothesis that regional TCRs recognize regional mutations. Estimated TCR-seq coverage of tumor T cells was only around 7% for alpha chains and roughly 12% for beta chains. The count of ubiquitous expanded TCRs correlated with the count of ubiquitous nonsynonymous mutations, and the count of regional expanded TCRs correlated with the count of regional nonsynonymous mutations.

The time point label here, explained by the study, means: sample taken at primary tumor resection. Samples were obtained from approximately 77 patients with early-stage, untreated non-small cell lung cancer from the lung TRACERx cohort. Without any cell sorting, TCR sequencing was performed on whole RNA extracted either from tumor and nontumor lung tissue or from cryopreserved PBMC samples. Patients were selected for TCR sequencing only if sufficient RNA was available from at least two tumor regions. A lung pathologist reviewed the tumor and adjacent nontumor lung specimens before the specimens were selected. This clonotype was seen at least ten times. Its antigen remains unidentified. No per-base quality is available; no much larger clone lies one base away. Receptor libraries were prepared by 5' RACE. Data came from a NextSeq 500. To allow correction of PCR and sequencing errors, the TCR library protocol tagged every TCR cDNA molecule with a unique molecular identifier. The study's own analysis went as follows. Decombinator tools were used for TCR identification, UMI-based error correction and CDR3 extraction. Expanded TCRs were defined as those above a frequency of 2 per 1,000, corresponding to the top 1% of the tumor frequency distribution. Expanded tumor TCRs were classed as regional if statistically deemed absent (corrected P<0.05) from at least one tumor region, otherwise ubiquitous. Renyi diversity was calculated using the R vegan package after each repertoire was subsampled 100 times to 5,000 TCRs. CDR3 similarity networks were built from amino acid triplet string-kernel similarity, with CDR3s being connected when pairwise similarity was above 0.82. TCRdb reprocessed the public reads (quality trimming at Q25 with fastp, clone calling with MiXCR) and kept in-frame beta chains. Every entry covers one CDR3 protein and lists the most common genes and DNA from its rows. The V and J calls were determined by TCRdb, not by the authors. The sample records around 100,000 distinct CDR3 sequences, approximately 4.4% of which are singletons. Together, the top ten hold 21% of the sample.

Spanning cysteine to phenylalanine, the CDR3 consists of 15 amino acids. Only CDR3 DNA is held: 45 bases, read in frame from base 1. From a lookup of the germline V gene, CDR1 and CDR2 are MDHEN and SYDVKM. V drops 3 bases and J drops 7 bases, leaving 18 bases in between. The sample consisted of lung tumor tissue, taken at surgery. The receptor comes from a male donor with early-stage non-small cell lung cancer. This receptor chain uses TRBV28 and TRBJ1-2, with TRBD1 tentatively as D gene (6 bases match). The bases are TGTGCCAGCAGTTTTCCAAGCGGGGGCCGTACTGGCTACACCTTC. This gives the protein CASSFPSGGRTGYTF.